A selection of T cell receptor beta chains follows, all from one sample in a study of PD-1 blockade in classical Hodgkin lymphoma. Here immunoSEQ multiplex PCR was the method, and the copy in TCRdb shows in-frame clones only, minus some. This sample has 20,000 to 25,000 clones; approximately 91% occur once, and the top ten carry about 0.42%. Sequenced: CD4+ T cells from blood. These receptors came from a human donor with classical Hodgkin lymphoma. Each CDR3 is given without its conserved first and last residue. The order of the fields is D gene, V gene, J gene, CDR3 protein. A D gene is named only where the DNA matches it firmly.

>TRBD1|TRBV7-9|TRBJ1-1
ASSLGMDKGAEAF
>NA|TRBV2|TRBJ1-2
ASLWTADYGYT
>TRBD1|TRBV11-2|TRBJ2-4
ASSSLRGQLTKNIQY
>NA|TRBV18|TRBJ2-5
ASSPPGSIRETQY
>TRBD1|TRBV10-3|TRBJ1-2
AISETGTGVFGYT
>TRBD1|TRBV5-1|TRBJ2-5
ASRRTGVYRETQY
>NA|TRBV28|TRBJ1-1
AGSPSGTEAF
>TRBD2|TRBV4-1|TRBJ2-1
ASSQDGVGTRPQF
>NA|TRBV7-2|TRBJ2-1
ASSYQAGQRSYNEQF
>TRBD1|TRBV7-3|TRBJ2-7
ASSFHRGDEQY
>NA|TRBV30|TRBJ1-1
AWRVSRLVLSTEAF
>TRBD1|TRBV2|NA
ASSENRGFEQY
>NA|TRBV7-2|TRBJ1-5
ASSLTAYSNQPQH
>TRBD1|TRBV4-1|TRBJ1-1
ASSPREQGAGTEAF
>TRBD1|TRBV10-1|TRBJ1-4
ASSENLGTGLF
>NA|TRBV30|TRBJ2-5
AWSVGLFLAEQETQY
>NA|TRBV19|TRBJ2-1
ASSLRQVISYNEQF
>TRBD2|TRBV11-2|TRBJ2-5
ASSFLLAKETQY
>TRBD1|TRBV7-2|TRBJ1-5
ASSSRTGGFGQPQH
>NA|TRBV4-3|TRBJ1-2
ASSQARGNYGYT
>TRBD1|TRBV10-3|TRBJ1-2
AIRGDRVNYGYT
>TRBD2|TRBV10-3|TRBJ2-2
AISEGLAFGELF
>NA|TRBV11-3|TRBJ1-1
ASSSRPTGAEAF
>NA|TRBV10-3|TRBJ1-2
AISESDNLGSNYGYT
>NA|TRBV27|TRBJ1-4
ASSLFSLDREKLF
>NA|TRBV10-2|TRBJ1-2
GTRGRYYGYT
>NA|TRBV4-3|TRBJ2-2
ASSQEYKARNTGELF
>TRBD1|TRBV28|TRBJ2-7
ASSKPGQGAYEQY
>TRBD2|TRBV7-9|TRBJ2-1
ASSTGLAGGVGEQF
>NA|TRBV15|TRBJ1-4
ATSRPFHARSEKLF
>NA|TRBV11-2|TRBJ2-5
ASSLGQETQY
>TRBD2|TRBV2|TRBJ2-2
ASKEGGPTGELF
>NA|TRBV28|TRBJ2-3
ASSRVLRDTQY
>NA|TRBV10-3|TRBJ1-1
AISESMSRFPAF
>NA|TRBV9|TRBJ2-2
ASSVEGGAGTGELF
>NA|TRBV5-1|TRBJ2-5
ASSPGTPQETQY